This T cell receptor (beta chain) was identified in a study of blood T cell repertoires in COVID-19. The authors' processing: Amplifying reference gene primers gave estimates of nucleated cell counts. Data came from immunoSEQ multiplex PCR; TCRdb stores just in-frame clones and leaves some out. V, J and clone size are taken as reported in that table, and D and trimming were inferred from the DNA itself. The table has 250,000 to 350,000 clones, 80% to 95% seen once. The junction had 1 base not matched to a gene; V was cut back by 0 bases and J by 3 bases. Germline V CDR1 and CDR2: SGDLS, YYNGEE. The CDR3 has 14 amino acids. Followed longitudinally, the Seattle patients had been enrolled during active infection.

J is TRBJ2-7 and V is TRBV9; 9 nucleotides agree with TRBD1. The TCR originated in a woman aged 25 to 39 with COVID-19, enrolled during active disease. Sequencing was done on a sample of peripheral blood. The CDR3: CASSVADRGYEQYF. CDR3 DNA sequence: TGTGCCAGCAGCGTAGCGGACAGGGGCTACGAGCAGTACTTC.